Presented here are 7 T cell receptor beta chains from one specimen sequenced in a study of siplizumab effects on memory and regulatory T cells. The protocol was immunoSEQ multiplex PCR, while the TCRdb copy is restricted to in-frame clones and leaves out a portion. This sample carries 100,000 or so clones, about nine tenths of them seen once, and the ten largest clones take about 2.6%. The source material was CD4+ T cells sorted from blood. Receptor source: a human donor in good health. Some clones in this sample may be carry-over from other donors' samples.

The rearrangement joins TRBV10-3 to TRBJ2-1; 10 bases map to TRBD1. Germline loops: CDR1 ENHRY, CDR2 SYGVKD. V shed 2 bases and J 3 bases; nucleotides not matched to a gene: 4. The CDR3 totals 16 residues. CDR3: CAISEVGDRGYNEQFF. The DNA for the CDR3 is TGTGCCATCAGTGAGGTCGGGGACAGGGGCTACAATGAGCAGTTCTTC.

CDR3 bases: TGTGCCAGCAGCTTAACTCCGAGCCCCTACAATGAGCAGTTCTTC. As protein: CASSLTPSPYNEQFF. The chain carries TRBV7-3 and TRBJ2-1; D ambiguous. The CDR3 covers 15 residues. The germline V gene encodes CDR1 SGHTA and CDR2 FQGTGA. The V gene lost 0 bases and the J gene lost 2 bases, with 8 bases spanning the gap. The full variable domain, completed using reference TRBV7-3 and TRBJ2-1, is GAGVSQTPSNKVTEKGKYVELRCDPISGHTALYWYRQSLGQGPEFLIYFQGTGAADDSGLPNDRFFAVRPEGSVSTLKIQRTERGDSAVYLCASSLTPSPYNEQFFGPGTRLTVL.

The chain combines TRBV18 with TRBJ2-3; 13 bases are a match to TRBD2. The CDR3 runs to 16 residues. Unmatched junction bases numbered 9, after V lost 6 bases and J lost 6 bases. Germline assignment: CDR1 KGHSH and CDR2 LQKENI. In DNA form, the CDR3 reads TGTGCCAGCTCGACCGGGACTAGCGGGGTCAGGGATACGCAGTATTTT. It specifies CASSTGTSGVRDTQYF.

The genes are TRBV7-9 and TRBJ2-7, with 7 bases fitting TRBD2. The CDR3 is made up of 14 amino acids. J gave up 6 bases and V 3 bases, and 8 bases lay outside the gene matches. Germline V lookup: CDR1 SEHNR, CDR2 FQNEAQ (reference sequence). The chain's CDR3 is CASSFVGGPGEQYF. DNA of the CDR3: TGTGCCAGCAGCTTCGTGGGAGGGCCAGGCGAGCAGTACTTC.

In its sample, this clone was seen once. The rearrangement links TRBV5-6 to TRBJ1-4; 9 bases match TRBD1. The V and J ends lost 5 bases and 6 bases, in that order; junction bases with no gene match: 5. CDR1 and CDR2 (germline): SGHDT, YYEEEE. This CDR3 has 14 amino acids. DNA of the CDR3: TGTGCCAGCAGTCCGAGGACAGGGGATGAAAAACTGTTTTTT. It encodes CASSPRTGDEKLFF.

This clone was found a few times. CDR3 sequence reads: CASGLNYGYTF. The CDR3 nucleotides read TGTGCCAGCGGACTAAACTATGGCTACACCTTC. The rearrangement uses TRBV2 and TRBJ1-2; D not resolved. V lost 8 bases and J 2 bases, leaving 6 bases between the germline ends. This CDR3 has 11 residues. Germline values: CDR1 SNHLY, CDR2 FYNNEI.

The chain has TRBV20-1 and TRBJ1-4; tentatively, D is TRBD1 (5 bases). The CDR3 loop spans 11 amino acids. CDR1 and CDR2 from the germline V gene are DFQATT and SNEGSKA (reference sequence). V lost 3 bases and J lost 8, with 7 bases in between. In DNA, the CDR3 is TGCAGTGCTAGCCGACAGGAAAAACTGTTTTTT. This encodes CSASRQEKLFF.